Described below is a single TCR beta chain sequence and its context. Its antigen is unknown. TCRdb redid the calling of the RACE reads with MiXCR, one entry per CDR3 protein. Of more than 300,000 distinct CDR3 sequences listed, roughly 4.6% were seen once; the top ten hold 2.6%. The CDR3 length is 12 residues. The ends were cut back, 7 bases at V and 3 bases at J, with 8 bases in the middle. Germline V gene sequence: CDR1 MNHNY, CDR2 SVGAGI (reference sequence). The time point was: pre-sensitization, week 0. Treatment of the sample: therapeutic diphenylcyclopropenone sensitization with weekly scalp DPC. This sample stems from a study of human T cells and chemical hapten exposure. Study-level background: DPC at 0.01% went onto the upper back in patch tests, read at 6 days.

Broader study findings: More PT1 expanded TCRs went with higher patch test scores.

The gene calls are TRBV6-6 and TRBJ2-3; no clear D. This TCR was recovered from a woman aged 45-65 years with alopecia areata. Some clones in this sample may be carry-over from other donors' samples. The sequencing used whole blood, collected in connection with sensitization to the hapten diphenylcyclopropenone (DPC). As DNA, the CDR3 is TGTGCCAGCAATGGGCCAACAGATACGCAGTATTTT. This encodes CASNGPTDTQYF.